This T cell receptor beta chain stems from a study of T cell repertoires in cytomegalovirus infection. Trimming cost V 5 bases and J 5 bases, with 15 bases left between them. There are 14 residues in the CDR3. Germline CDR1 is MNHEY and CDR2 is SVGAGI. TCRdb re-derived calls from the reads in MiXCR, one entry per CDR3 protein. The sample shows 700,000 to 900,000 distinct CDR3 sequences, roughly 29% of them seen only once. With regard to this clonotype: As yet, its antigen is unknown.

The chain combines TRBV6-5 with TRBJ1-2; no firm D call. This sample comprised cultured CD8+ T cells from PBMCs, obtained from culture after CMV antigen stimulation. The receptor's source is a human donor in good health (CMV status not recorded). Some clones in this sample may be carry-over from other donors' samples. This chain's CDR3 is CASSPRTVVYGYTF. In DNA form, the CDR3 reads TGTGCCAGCAGTCCCCGGACGGTGGTTTATGGCTACACCTTC.